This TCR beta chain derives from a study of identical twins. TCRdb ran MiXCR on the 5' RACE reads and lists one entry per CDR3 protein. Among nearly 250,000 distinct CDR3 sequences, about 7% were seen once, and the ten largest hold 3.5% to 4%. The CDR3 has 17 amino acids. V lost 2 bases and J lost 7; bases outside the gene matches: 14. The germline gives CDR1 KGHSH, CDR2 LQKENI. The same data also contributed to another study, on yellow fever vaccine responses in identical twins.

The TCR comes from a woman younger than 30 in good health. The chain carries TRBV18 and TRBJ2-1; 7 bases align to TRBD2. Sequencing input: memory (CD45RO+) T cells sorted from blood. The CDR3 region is CASSPGRASGMKNEQFF. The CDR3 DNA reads TGTGCCAGCTCACCAGGTAGGGCTAGCGGAATGAAAAATGAGCAGTTCTTC.